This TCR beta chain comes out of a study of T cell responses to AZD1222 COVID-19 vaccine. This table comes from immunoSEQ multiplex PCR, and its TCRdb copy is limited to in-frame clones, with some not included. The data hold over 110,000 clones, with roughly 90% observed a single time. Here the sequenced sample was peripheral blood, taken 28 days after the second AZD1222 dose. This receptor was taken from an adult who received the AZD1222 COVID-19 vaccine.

CDR3 bases: TGCAGCGCCGGTGGGGGCCAAGCAGATACGCAGTATTTT. Amino acid sequence: CSAGGGQADTQYF. The chain carries TRBV29-1 and TRBJ2-3, with D possibly TRBD1 on 6 matching bases. CDR3 length equals 13 residues. Trimming removed 7 bases from V and 4 bases from J, with 15 bases in between. Germline lookup yields CDR1 SQVTM and CDR2 ANQGSEA.